Listed below are T cell receptor beta chains from one sample, sequenced in a study of blood T cell repertoires in COVID-19. Repertoires were generated with immunoSEQ multiplex PCR, while TCRdb's copy carries only in-frame clones and drops some. The table records roughly 200,000 clones, approximately 81% of them present only once. The sample consisted of peripheral blood. Receptors originate from a person aged 65-85 years with COVID-19, enrolled during active disease. Each CDR3 is given with its conserved first and last residue. The D gene is left open where the match is weak. Size is stated for part of the rows, as once, few or many counts, or as a class when the clone is expanded.

TRBJ1-3 | NA | NA | TRBV5-1 | TGCGCCAGCAGCTTGGAGATAGCCGCCTCCCTTTATTTT | CASSLEIAASLYF
TRBJ1-1 | NA | NA | TRBV12-3/TRBV12-4 | TGTGCCAGCAGTCAAGGGGTGAACACTGAAGCTTTCTTT | CASSQGVNTEAFF
TRBJ1-1 | NA | NA | TRBV29-1 | TGCAGCGCCTCTACCACTGAAGCTTTCTTT | CSASTTEAFF
TRBJ1-2 | few | NA | TRBV2 | TGTGCCAGCAGTGGTCTAGGACACTCTGTTCGTGGCTACACCTTC | CASSGLGHSVRGYTF
TRBJ2-1 | NA | NA | TRBV5-1 | TGCGCCAGCAGCCCTAGCGATTTCGAGCAGTTCTTC | CASSPSDFEQFF
TRBJ1-2 | NA | TRBD1 | TRBV15 | TGTGCCACCAGCAGAGTGGTAGGGGGCCGTGGCTACACCTTC | CATSRVVGGRGYTF
TRBJ2-2 | few | NA | TRBV4-3 | TGCGCCAGCAGCCAACTCCGCGGGCCAGGCCAGACCGGGGAGCTGTTTTTT | CASSQLRGPGQTGELFF
TRBJ2-1 | NA | NA | TRBV7-2 | TGTGCCAGCAGCACCCCCCGGGGGAGTGAGCAGTTCTTC | CASSTPRGSEQFF
TRBJ2-5 | NA | TRBD1 | TRBV19 | TGTGCCAGTAGCCGGTGGACAGGGACGAATCAAGAGACCCAGTACTTC | CASSRWTGTNQETQYF
TRBJ2-5 | NA | NA | TRBV7-8 | TGTGCCAGCAGCTTATTGCAAAGGGGTGAGACCCAGTACTTC | CASSLLQRGETQYF
TRBJ2-3 | NA | NA | TRBV5-5 | TGTGCCAGCACCATCCGGTGGGACTCAGATACGCAGTATTTT | CASTIRWDSDTQYF
TRBJ2-5 | NA | NA | TRBV19 | TGTGCCAGTAGTTTCTCTGAGGGCCGAGAGACCCAGTACTTC | CASSFSEGRETQYF
TRBJ1-2 | NA | NA | TRBV6-4 | TGTGCCAGCAGCCCCCGCGAAAACTATGGCTACACCTTC | CASSPRENYGYTF
TRBJ1-6 | few | TRBD1 | TRBV3-1/TRBV3-2 | TGTGCCAGCAGCGTACAGGGGATTCCTTCACCCCTCCACTTT | CASSVQGIPSPLHF
TRBJ1-2 | few | TRBD1 | TRBV6-2/TRBV6-3 | TGTGCCAGCAGTTCGGGTAGGGGGCTGAACTATGGCTACACCTTC | CASSSGRGLNYGYTF
TRBJ1-4 | NA | NA | TRBV5-5 | TGTGCCAGCAGCTTGAGTGCCCGGGGATTTACTAATGAAAAACTGTTTTTT | CASSLSARGFTNEKLFF
TRBJ1-3 | NA | NA | TRBV19 | TGTGCCAGTAGTATAGATGCATCCGGCTCTGGAAACACCATATATTTT | CASSIDASGSGNTIYF
TRBJ2-1 | NA | TRBD1 | TRBV6-4 | TGTGCCATTTACCGGGACAGGGATTACAATGAGCAGTTCTTC | CAIYRDRDYNEQFF
TRBJ2-3 | NA | NA | TRBV19 | TGTGCCAGCCGTAGGTCGATAGGGGATAAAGATACGCAGTATTTT | CASRRSIGDKDTQYF
TRBJ1-1 | NA | TRBD1 | TRBV29-1 | TGCAGCGTTGAGGACAGGGCGTACACTGAAGCTTTCTTT | CSVEDRAYTEAFF
TRBJ2-1 | NA | NA | TRBV28 | TGTGCCAGCAATCCCGGGGGAAAGCTTGAGCAGTTCTTC | CASNPGGKLEQFF
TRBJ2-1 | NA | TRBD2 | TRBV6-4 | TGTGCCAGCAGTGACTCCGGGACTAGCGGGAACAATGAGCAGTTCTTC | CASSDSGTSGNNEQFF
TRBJ2-6 | NA | NA | TRBV19 | TGTGCCAGTCGCCCCGGCGCGGTAGGATCTGGGGCCAACGTCCTGACTTTC | CASRPGAVGSGANVLTF
TRBJ1-1 | NA | TRBD1 | TRBV20-1 | TGCAGTGCTAGTCGGGACAGGGCGAACACTGAAGCTTTCTTT | CSASRDRANTEAFF
TRBJ1-5 | NA | NA | TRBV7-2 | TGTGCCAGCAGCATCGAAGGACGGACTTATAGCAATCAGCCCCAGCATTTT | CASSIEGRTYSNQPQHF
TRBJ2-2 | NA | TRBD1 | TRBV5-1 | TGCGCCAGCAGCCCCGGGACAGGAACGAACACCGGGGAGCTGTTTTTT | CASSPGTGTNTGELFF
TRBJ1-5 | NA | NA | TRBV6-6 | TGTGCCAGCAGGGGCAGCAATCAGCCCCAGCATTTT | CASRGSNQPQHF
TRBJ1-6 | NA | NA | TRBV18 | TGTGCCAGCTCACCAAACGGGAATTCACCCCTCCACTTT | CASSPNGNSPLHF
TRBJ1-5 | NA | NA | TRBV10-3 | TGTGCCATCAGTGACCGGGGGGGCAATCAGCCCCAGCATTTT | CAISDRGGNQPQHF
TRBJ2-1 | once | TRBD1 | TRBV28 | TGTGCCAGCAGTGCCCCCTCCAGGGGGAATGAGCAGTTCTTC | CASSAPSRGNEQFF
TRBJ1-2 | NA | NA | TRBV15 | TGTGCCACCAGCAGAGAAGAGGGCGATGGCTACACCTTC | CATSREEGDGYTF
TRBJ1-1 | NA | TRBD1 | TRBV28 | TGTGCCTCCGCGGAGGGGGCGGTGAACACTGAAGCTTTCTTT | CASAEGAVNTEAFF
TRBJ1-3 | NA | NA | TRBV28 | TGTGCCAGCAGTTCGGGGGGACGAAACTCTGGAAACACCATATATTTT | CASSSGGRNSGNTIYF
TRBJ1-1 | NA | NA | TRBV6-5 | TGTGCCAGCAGTTACGAGACAGAGAAGAACACTGAAGCTTTCTTT | CASSYETEKNTEAFF
TRBJ2-1 | NA | TRBD2 | TRBV7-3 | TGTGCCAGCAGCTTATTTACAGCGGGGGCGAGCTCCTACAATGAGCAGTTCTTC | CASSLFTAGASSYNEQFF
TRBJ1-3 | NA | TRBD1 | TRBV25-1 | TGTGCCAGCATGGGACAGAATACTGGAAACACCATATATTTT | CASMGQNTGNTIYF
TRBJ1-1 | once | NA | TRBV28 | TGTGCCAGCAGTGGCGAGGGAACGCGGTATACTGAAGCTTTCTTT | CASSGEGTRYTEAFF
TRBJ2-2 | NA | NA | TRBV7-6 | TGTGCCAGCAGCTTAGGACAGGACGGCGGGGAGCTGTTTTTT | CASSLGQDGGELFF
TRBJ2-5 | NA | TRBD2 | TRBV3-1/TRBV3-2 | TGTGCCAGCAGCCAACGGGCTAGCGGCCAAGAGACCCAGTACTTC | CASSQRASGQETQYF
TRBJ2-1 | NA | TRBD1 | TRBV19 | TGTGCCAGTAGTATAGGTGGGACAGGGAGGAATGAGCAGTTCTTC | CASSIGGTGRNEQFF
TRBJ1-5 | NA | NA | TRBV27 | TGTGCCAGCAGTTTCAGGGAAAATCAGCCCCAGCATTTT | CASSFRENQPQHF
TRBJ2-3 | NA | TRBD2 | TRBV19 | TGTGCCAGTAGTCCACCGGGACTAGTCTCAGATACGCAGTATTTT | CASSPPGLVSDTQYF
TRBJ2-3 | NA | NA | TRBV7-2 | TGTGCCAGCAGCTTAGTGGGGAGCGATAGCACAGATACGCAGTATTTT | CASSLVGSDSTDTQYF
TRBJ1-5 | NA | NA | TRBV19 | TGTGCCAGTAGTTCACAGATGTATCAGCCCCAGCATTTT | CASSSQMYQPQHF
TRBJ2-1 | NA | TRBD1 | TRBV19 | TGTGCCAGTAGTATAGCGGCAGGGGGCGGTGAGCAGTTCTTC | CASSIAAGGGEQFF
TRBJ2-7 | few | TRBD2 | TRBV7-2 | TGTGCCAGCAGCTCGGGGGGGGCCCGCGAGCAGTACTTC | CASSSGGAREQYF
TRBJ1-2 | NA | NA | TRBV5-4 | TGTGCCAGCAGCCCGGGGGGCGGGAAAGCTAACTATGGCTACACCTTC | CASSPGGGKANYGYTF
TRBJ2-1 | once | NA | TRBV6-5 | TGTGCCAGCAGTTACCGGTCCGCACGCGGCAATGAGCAGTTCTTC | CASSYRSARGNEQFF
TRBJ2-1 | once | TRBD2 | TRBV7-3 | TGTGCCAGCAGTTCACAAGGCGGGAGAGTCGATGAGCAGTTCTTC | CASSSQGGRVDEQFF
TRBJ1-3 | NA | NA | TRBV9 | TGTGCCAGCAGCGTAGCGGACATTATCTCTGGAAACACCATATATTTT | CASSVADIISGNTIYF
TRBJ2-3 | NA | TRBD2 | TRBV6-4 | TGTGCCAGCAGTGACTCGGGACTATCCACAGATACGCAGTATTTT | CASSDSGLSTDTQYF
TRBJ1-1 | NA | NA | TRBV30 | TGTGCCTGGGGACGGGGTGAAGCTTTCTTT | CAWGRGEAFF
TRBJ1-1 | NA | NA | TRBV4-2 | TGTGCCAGCAGCCAAGATTCATCGGGTGTATTCACTGAAGCTTTCTTT | CASSQDSSGVFTEAFF
TRBJ2-5 | NA | TRBD1 | TRBV3-1/TRBV3-2 | TGTGCCAGCAGCCAAAGGGAAACAGGGGTGGGGACCCAGTACTTC | CASSQRETGVGTQYF
TRBJ1-5 | NA | NA | TRBV24-1 | TGTGCCACCAGTGATACGGGGGGGCCCCAGCATTTT | CATSDTGGPQHF
TRBJ1-6 | NA | NA | TRBV6-6 | TGTGCCAGCAGACTCACGAACGATTCACCCCTCCACTTT | CASRLTNDSPLHF
TRBJ1-2 | NA | NA | TRBV2 | TGTGCCAGCACAAAGGGTACCCCGGACGGGATTTATGGCTACACCTTC | CASTKGTPDGIYGYTF